Each of the 21 T cell receptor beta chains below was sequenced from the same sample in a study of early T cells in non-severe SARS-CoV-2 infection. TCRdb redid the calling of the 5' RACE reads with MiXCR, one entry per CDR3 protein. The data contain approximately 70,000 distinct CDR3 sequences, 13% of them singletons. Sequencing was done on a sample of whole blood. Receptors were obtained from an adult who was a healthcare worker with PCR-confirmed SARS-CoV-2 infection or an uninfected control (not recorded which).

This clonotype has ten or more counts. The chain combines TRBV29-1 with TRBJ2-5; no clear D gene. The CDR3 length is 13 residues. V was shortened by 0 bases and J by 6 bases, with 11 bases between the two germline ends. CDR1 and CDR2 (germline): SQVTM, ANQGSEA. In DNA form, the CDR3 reads TGCAGCGTTGAAGATCGTAGGGCTCAGACCCAGTACTTC. This codes for CSVEDRRAQTQYF.

This clonotype was seen a few times. The rearrangement joins TRBV6-6 to TRBJ2-3; perhaps TRBD2 as D (6 bases). Germline lookup yields CDR1 MNHNY and CDR2 SVGAGI (reference sequence). This CDR3 comprises 17 residues. V was clipped by 6 bases and J by 2 bases, with 21 bases between them. CDR3 DNA sequence: TGTGCCAGCAGATCACTCGGCGGCGGGATAACCACAGATACGCAGTATTTT. Its translation: CASRSLGGGITTDTQYF.

In this sample, this clonotype turned up a few times. V is TRBV20-1 and J is TRBJ2-5; 9 nucleotides agree with TRBD2. Trimming cost V 5 bases and J 5 bases; bases outside gene matches: 12. Germline CDR1 DFQATT, CDR2 SNEGSKA (reference sequence). This CDR3 has 15 amino acids. This CDR3 is CSAGVAGDPTETQYF. The CDR3 nucleotides are TGCAGTGCTGGAGTAGCGGGAGATCCGACCGAGACCCAGTACTTC.

This clonotype was detected only a few times. The chain recombines TRBV6-6 with TRBJ1-6, with 7 bases identical to TRBD1. The CDR3 spans 13 residues. After removal of 6 bases from V and 11 bases from J, the junction contained 7 bases not matched to a gene. Per the germline V gene, CDR1 is MNHNY and CDR2 is SVGAGI (reference sequence). The CDR3 DNA reads as TGTGCCAGCAGCTCAGGGGGAGATACACCCCTCCACTTT. This translates into CASSSGGDTPLHF.

The chain combines TRBV5-1 with TRBJ2-3, with 8 bases matching TRBD1. J lost 1 base, V lost 3 bases, and 1 base had no gene match. The germline gives CDR1 SGHRS, CDR2 YFSETQ. This CDR3 is 14 amino acids long. The CDR3 nucleotides read TGCGCCAGCAGCTCGACAGGGGGCACAGATACGCAGTATTTT. Encoded protein: CASSSTGGTDTQYF.

This clonotype has ten or more counts. The V call is TRBV4-3, the J call TRBJ1-1; D call uncertain. Germline lookup yields CDR1 LGHNA and CDR2 YSLEER. The CDR3 totals 15 residues. The V end lost 0 bases, the J end lost 1 base, and 9 bases lay between the germline ends. CDR3 region: CASSQDRSPNTEAFF. CDR3 bases: TGCGCCAGCAGCCAAGACAGAAGCCCGAACACTGAAGCTTTCTTT.

The CDR3 DNA is TGTGCTAGTGCTCCCGTTAAGGGACAGGGGGACCATGGCTACACCTTC. This translates into CASAPVKGQGDHGYTF. The chain has TRBV12-5 and TRBJ1-2, with TRBD1 identical over 11 bases. In germline, CDR1 is LGHNT, CDR2 FRNRAP. The CDR3 consists of 16 residues. V lost 7 bases to trimming and J lost 6 bases; unmatched junction nucleotides: 13.

The chain uses TRBV6-1 and TRBJ1-1; no clear D gene. V lost 4 bases and J lost 1, with 16 bases in between. The CDR3 has 16 residues. Per the germline V gene, CDR1 is MNHNS and CDR2 is SASEGT. The CDR3 loop is CASSAPTRVQNTEAFF. In DNA form, the CDR3 reads TGTGCCAGCAGTGCACCCACCCGGGTCCAGAACACTGAAGCTTTCTTT.

The rearrangement links TRBV28 to TRBJ2-3; D perhaps matches TRBD2 (6 bases). V lost 5 bases and J 6 bases, leaving 12 bases between the germline ends. The CDR3 is 13 amino acids. Germline CDR1 is MDHEN and CDR2 is SYDVKM. Here the CDR3 reads CASSRRLGDTQYF. The CDR3 nucleotides are TGTGCCAGCAGTCGTAGACTAGGTGATACGCAGTATTTT.

This clonotype appeared many times. The chain combines TRBV19 with TRBJ2-1; TRBD2 matches 11 bases. After removal of 9 bases from V and 5 bases from J, the junction contained 9 bases not matched to a gene. Germline V gene sequence: CDR1 LNHDA, CDR2 SQIVND (reference sequence). The CDR3 runs to 15 residues. The CDR3 DNA reads TGTGCCAGCCTTAGAGGGACTAGCGGAGACAATGAGCAGTTCTTC. As protein: CASLRGTSGDNEQFF.

This chain uses TRBV15 with TRBJ2-3; D is undetermined. Germline assignment: CDR1 LNHNV and CDR2 YYDKDF (reference sequence). The CDR3 totals 15 residues. Trimming stripped 1 base from V and 0 bases from J, with 8 bases between. The CDR3 DNA sequence: TGTGCCACCAGCAGAGCGGTTCCAAGCACAGATACGCAGTATTTT. It specifies CATSRAVPSTDTQYF.

This clonotype was seen a handful of times. The chain carries TRBV18 and TRBJ1-3; 10 bases are shared with TRBD1. CDR3 size: 17 residues. V lost 4 bases and J lost 2; bases outside the gene matches: 8. CDR1 is KGHSH, CDR2 LQKENI, per germline. CDR3 region: CASSLLDRGFTGNTIYF. CDR3 nucleotide sequence: TGTGCCAGCTCACTACTGGACAGGGGGTTCACTGGAAACACCATATATTTT.

This clonotype was seen only a few times. This chain connects TRBV6-1 to TRBJ2-3; D unresolved. Per the germline V gene, CDR1 is MNHNS and CDR2 is SASEGT. Deletions cut 8 bases from V and 2 bases from J, with 14 bases between. The CDR3 loop spans 14 amino acids. The CDR3 protein is CASLGRVPTDTQYF. In DNA form, the CDR3 reads TGTGCCAGCCTCGGACGGGTTCCCACAGATACGCAGTATTTT.

J is TRBJ2-1 and V is TRBV7-2; D is unresolved. The CDR3 has 15 residues. Trimming pared 4 bases from V and 6 bases from J, leaving 16 bases between. Germline CDR1 SGHTA, CDR2 FQGNSA. The CDR3 region has the DNA TGTGCCAGCAGCTCAGCCCGGGCCTTCGCCAATGAGCAGTTCTTC. This sequence encodes CASSSARAFANEQFF. Filled out from reference TRBV7-2 and TRBJ2-1, the complete variable domain reads GAGVSQSPSNKVTEKGKDVELRCDPISGHTALYWYRQSLGQGLEFLIYFQGNSAPDKSGLPSDRFSAERTGGSVSTLTIQRTQQEDSAVYLCASSSARAFANEQFFGPGTRLTVL.

This clonotype was observed a handful of times. The J gene is TRBJ1-4, the V gene TRBV7-8; TRBD1 aligns across 7 bases. CDR3 length equals 15 residues. Unmatched junction bases numbered 2, after V lost 1 base and J lost 3 bases. The V gene's germline CDR1 is SGHVS and CDR2 FQNEAQ. The CDR3 region is CASSLVRGPNEKLFF. In DNA, the CDR3 is TGTGCCAGCAGCTTAGTTAGGGGGCCTAATGAAAAACTGTTTTTT. The full variable domain, completed using reference TRBV7-8 and TRBJ1-4, is GAGVSQSPRYKVAKRGQDVALRCDPISGHVSLFWYQQALGQGPEFLTYFQNEAQLDKSGLPSDRFFAERPEGSVSTLKIQRTQQEDSAVYLCASSLVRGPNEKLFFGSGTQLSVL.

The rearrangement joins TRBV20-1 to TRBJ2-3; TRBD2 agrees at 11 bases. This CDR3 has 15 amino acids. V shed 3 bases and J 6 bases; nucleotides not matched to a gene: 8. Germline V gene lookup returns CDR1 DFQATT and CDR2 SNEGSKA (reference sequence). In DNA form, the CDR3 reads TGCAGTGCTAGTATTCTAGCGGGGGGTAGTGATACGCAGTATTTT. Translated: CSASILAGGSDTQYF.

The V call is TRBV6-2 or TRBV6-3, the J call TRBJ2-1; the D gene is possibly TRBD2 (6 bases). Trimming pared 6 bases from V and 0 bases from J, leaving 15 bases between. The CDR3 has 16 residues. Germline CDR1 reads MNHEY; CDR2 reads SVGEGT. The CDR3 nucleotides read TGTGCCAGCAGCAGGGACTTTCTAAGCTCCTACAATGAGCAGTTCTTC. Residues: CASSRDFLSSYNEQFF.

The sample holds a few counts of this clonotype. The V and J genes are TRBV24-1 and TRBJ2-5; perhaps TRBD2 as D (5 bases). Germline loops: CDR1 KGHDR, CDR2 SFDVKD. Trimming removed 1 base from V and 1 base from J, with 12 bases in between. CDR3 length: 16 residues. The CDR3 nucleotides are TGTGCCACCAGTGATTTCCGGGGTGGGAGCCAAGAGACCCAGTACTTC. This encodes CATSDFRGGSQETQYF.

This clonotype was detected ten times or more. The rearrangement uses TRBV24-1 and TRBJ2-7; no definite D call. This CDR3 has 14 residues. V gave up 6 bases and J gave up 2 bases, with 13 bases separating them. Germline-derived CDR1 and CDR2 are KGHDR and SFDVKD. In DNA form, the CDR3 reads TGTGCCACCAGTTCCCAACAGTCACCCTACGAGCAGTACTTC. Translated: CATSSQQSPYEQYF.

This clonotype turned up a few times. The gene calls are TRBV10-3 and TRBJ1-6; D gene ambiguous. Germline CDR1 is ENHRY and CDR2 is SYGVKD. This CDR3 has 13 amino acids. Trimming removed 8 bases at V and 7 bases at J, with 12 bases between. The CDR3 DNA reads as TGTGCCATCTCAAGTCTCGACAATTCACCCCTCCACTTT. Translation gives CAISSLDNSPLHF.

This chain uses TRBV29-1 with TRBJ1-1, with D tentatively TRBD1 (5 bases). The CDR3 totals 12 residues. From germline, CDR1 is SQVTM and CDR2 ANQGSEA. CDR3 residues: CGVRQTNTEAFF. The CDR3 DNA sequence: TGCGGAGTAAGACAGACGAACACTGAAGCTTTCTTT.